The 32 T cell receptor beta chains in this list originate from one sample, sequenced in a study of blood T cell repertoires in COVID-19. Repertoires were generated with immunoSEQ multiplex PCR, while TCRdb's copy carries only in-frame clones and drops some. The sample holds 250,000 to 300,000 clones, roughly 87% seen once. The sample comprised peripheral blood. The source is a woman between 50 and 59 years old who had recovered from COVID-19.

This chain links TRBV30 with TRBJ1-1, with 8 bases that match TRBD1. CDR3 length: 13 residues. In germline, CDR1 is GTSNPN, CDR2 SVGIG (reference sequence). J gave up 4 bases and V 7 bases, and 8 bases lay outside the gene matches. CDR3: CALTGGESTEAFF. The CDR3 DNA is TGTGCCTTAACAGGGGGGGAGAGCACTGAAGCTTTCTTT.

The CDR3, as DNA: TGTGCCAGCAGTTACTTCCCGGGACAGGAAAACACTGAAGCTTTCTTT. Encoded protein: CASSYFPGQENTEAFF. The chain combines TRBV6-6 with TRBJ1-1; TRBD1 matches at 8 bases. After removal of 1 base from V and 2 bases from J, the junction contained 6 bases not matched to a gene. In germline, CDR1 is MNHNY, CDR2 SVGAGI (reference sequence). CDR3 length equals 16 residues.

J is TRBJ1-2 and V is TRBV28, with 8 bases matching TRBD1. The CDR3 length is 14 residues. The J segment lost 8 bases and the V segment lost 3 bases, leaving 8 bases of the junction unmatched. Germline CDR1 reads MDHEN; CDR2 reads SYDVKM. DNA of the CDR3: TGTGCCAGCAGTTTGCCGGACAGGGTGGGAGGCTACACCTTC. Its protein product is CASSLPDRVGGYTF.

This chain's CDR3 is CASTLNPGQQNTEAFF. CDR3 bases: TGCGCCAGCACCCTTAACCCGGGACAGCAGAACACTGAAGCTTTCTTT. The chain employs TRBV5-1 and TRBJ1-1; 7 positions agree with TRBD1. The V segment lost 6 bases and the J segment 1 base; nucleotides outside the gene matches: 12. Germline values: CDR1 SGHRS, CDR2 YFSETQ. This CDR3 spans 16 amino acids.

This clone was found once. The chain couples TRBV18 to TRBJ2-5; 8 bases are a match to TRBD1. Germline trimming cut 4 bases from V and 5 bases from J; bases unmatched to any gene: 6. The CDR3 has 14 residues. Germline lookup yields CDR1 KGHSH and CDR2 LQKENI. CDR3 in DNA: TGTGCCAGCTCACTGGACAGGGCGTCGGAGACCCAGTACTTC. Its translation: CASSLDRASETQYF.

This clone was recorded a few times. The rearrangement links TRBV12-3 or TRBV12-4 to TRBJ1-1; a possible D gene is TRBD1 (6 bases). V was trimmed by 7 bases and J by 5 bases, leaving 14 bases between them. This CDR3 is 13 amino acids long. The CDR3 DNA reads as TGTGCCAGCACAATACAGGGAGGGACTGAAGCTTTCTTT. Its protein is CASTIQGGTEAFF.

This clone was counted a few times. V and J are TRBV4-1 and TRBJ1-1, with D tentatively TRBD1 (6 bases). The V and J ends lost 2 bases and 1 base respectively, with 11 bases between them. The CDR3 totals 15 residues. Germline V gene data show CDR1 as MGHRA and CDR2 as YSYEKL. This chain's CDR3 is CASSQMGAGNTEAFF. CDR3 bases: TGCGCCAGCAGCCAAATGGGGGCCGGGAACACTGAAGCTTTCTTT.

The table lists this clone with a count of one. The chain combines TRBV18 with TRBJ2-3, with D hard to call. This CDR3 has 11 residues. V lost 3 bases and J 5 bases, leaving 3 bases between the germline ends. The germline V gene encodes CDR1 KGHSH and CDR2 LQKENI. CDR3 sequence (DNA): TGTGCCAGCTCACCCAAAGATACGCAGTATTTT. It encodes CASSPKDTQYF.

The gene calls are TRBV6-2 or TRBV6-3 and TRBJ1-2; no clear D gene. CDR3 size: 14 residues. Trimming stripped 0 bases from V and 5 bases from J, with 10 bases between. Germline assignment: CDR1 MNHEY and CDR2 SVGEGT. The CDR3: CASSYSTQIYGYTF. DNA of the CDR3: TGTGCCAGCAGTTACTCGACACAGATATATGGCTACACCTTC.

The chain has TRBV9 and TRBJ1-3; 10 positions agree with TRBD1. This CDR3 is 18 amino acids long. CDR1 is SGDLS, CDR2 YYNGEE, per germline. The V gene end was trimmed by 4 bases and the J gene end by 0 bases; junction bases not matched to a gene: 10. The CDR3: CASSLASGQGISGNTIYF. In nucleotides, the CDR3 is TGTGCCAGCAGCCTAGCCTCGGGACAGGGGATCTCTGGAAACACCATATATTTT.

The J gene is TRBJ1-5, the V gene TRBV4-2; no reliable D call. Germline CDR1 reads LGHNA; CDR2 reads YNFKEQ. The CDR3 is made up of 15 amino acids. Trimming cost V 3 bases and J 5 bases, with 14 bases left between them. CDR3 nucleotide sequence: TGTGCCAGCAGCCAGGACGGACGGAGGGATCAGCCCCAGCATTTT. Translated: CASSQDGRRDQPQHF.

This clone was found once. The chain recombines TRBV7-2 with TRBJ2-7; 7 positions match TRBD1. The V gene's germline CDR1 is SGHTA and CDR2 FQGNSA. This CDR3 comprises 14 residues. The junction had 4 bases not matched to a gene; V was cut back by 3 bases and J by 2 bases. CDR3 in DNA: TGTGCCAGCAGCTTGGGACAGTCAACCTACGAGCAGTACTTC. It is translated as CASSLGQSTYEQYF.

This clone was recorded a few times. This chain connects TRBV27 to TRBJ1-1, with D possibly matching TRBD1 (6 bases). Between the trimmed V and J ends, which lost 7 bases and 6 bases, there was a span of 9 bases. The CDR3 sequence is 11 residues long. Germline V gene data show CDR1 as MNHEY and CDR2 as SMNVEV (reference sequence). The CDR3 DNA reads TGTGCCAGCACTACAGGGTCTGAAGCTTTCTTT. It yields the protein CASTTGSEAFF.

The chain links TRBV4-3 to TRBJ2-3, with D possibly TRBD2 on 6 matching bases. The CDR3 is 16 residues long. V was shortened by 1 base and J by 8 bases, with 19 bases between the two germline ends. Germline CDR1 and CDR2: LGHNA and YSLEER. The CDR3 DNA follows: TGCGCCAGCAGCCAAGTCGGTAGCGGAGGGGTCGGTACGCAGTATTTT. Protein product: CASSQVGSGGVGTQYF.

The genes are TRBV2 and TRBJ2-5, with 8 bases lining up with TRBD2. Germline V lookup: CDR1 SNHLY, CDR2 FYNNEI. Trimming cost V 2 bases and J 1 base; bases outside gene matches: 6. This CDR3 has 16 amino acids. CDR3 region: CASSELLLAAQETQYF. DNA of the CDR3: TGTGCCAGCAGTGAACTCTTACTAGCGGCCCAAGAGACCCAGTACTTC.

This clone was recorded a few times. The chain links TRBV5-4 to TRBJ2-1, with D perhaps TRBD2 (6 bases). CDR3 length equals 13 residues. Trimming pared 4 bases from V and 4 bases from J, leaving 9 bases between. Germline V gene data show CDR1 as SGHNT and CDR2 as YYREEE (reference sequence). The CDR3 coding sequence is TGTGCCAGCAGCCTGGACTATTACAATGAGCAGTTCTTC. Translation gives CASSLDYYNEQFF.

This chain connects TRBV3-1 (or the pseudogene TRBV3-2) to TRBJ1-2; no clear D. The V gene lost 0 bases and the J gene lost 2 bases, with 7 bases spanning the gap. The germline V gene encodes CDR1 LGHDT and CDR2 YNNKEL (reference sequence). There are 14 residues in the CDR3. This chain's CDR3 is CASSQDWQNYGYTF. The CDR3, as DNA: TGTGCCAGCAGCCAAGATTGGCAAAACTATGGCTACACCTTC.

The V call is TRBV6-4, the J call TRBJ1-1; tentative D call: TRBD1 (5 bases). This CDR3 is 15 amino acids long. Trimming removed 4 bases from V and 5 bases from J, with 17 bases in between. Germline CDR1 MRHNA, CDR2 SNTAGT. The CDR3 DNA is TGTGCCAGCAGTGTCCAACCCGGGGGGGTGACTGAAGCTTTCTTT. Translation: CASSVQPGGVTEAFF.

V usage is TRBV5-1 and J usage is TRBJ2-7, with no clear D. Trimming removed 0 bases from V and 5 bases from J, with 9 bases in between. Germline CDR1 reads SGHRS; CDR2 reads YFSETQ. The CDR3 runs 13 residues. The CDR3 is CASSLGLQNEQYF. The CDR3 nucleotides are TGCGCCAGCAGCTTGGGTCTCCAGAACGAGCAGTACTTC.

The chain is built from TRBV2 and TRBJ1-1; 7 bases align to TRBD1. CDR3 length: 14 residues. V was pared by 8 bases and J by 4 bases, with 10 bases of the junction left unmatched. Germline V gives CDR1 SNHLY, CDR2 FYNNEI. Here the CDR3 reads CASSDAGQLTEAFF. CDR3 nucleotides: TGTGCCAGCTCTGATGCGGGACAGCTCACTGAAGCTTTCTTT.

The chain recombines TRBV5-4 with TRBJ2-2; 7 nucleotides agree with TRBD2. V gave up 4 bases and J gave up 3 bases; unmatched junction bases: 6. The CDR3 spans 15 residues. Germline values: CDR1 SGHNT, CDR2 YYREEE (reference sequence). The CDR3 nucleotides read TGTGCCAGCAGCCCGGGGGGAGGATACACCGGGGAGCTGTTTTTT. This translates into CASSPGGGYTGELFF.

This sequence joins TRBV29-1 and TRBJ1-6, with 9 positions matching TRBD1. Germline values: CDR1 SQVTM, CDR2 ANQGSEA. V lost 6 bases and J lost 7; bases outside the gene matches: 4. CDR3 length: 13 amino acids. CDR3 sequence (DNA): TGCAGCGTACGACAGGGGGTCAATTCACCCCTCCACTTT. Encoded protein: CSVRQGVNSPLHF.

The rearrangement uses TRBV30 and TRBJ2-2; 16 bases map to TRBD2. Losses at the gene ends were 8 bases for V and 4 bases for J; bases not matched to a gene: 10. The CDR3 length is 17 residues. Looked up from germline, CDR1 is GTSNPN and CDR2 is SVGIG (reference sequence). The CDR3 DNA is TGTGCCCGGACCGGGACTAGCGGGAGGGCCGTCACCGGGGAGCTGTTTTTT. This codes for CARTGTSGRAVTGELFF.

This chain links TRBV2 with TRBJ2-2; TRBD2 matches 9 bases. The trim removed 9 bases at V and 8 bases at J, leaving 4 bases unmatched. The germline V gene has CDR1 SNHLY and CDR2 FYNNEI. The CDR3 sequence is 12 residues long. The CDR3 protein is CARAGLAGELFF. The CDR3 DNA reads TGTGCCAGAGCGGGACTAGCTGGGGAGCTGTTTTTT.

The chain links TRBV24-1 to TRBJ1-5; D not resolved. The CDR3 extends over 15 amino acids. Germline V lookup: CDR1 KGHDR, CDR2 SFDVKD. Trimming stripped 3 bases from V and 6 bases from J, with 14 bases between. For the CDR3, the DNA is TGTGCCACCAGTGATGGCGGTCGAGCGGGTCAGCCCCAGCATTTT. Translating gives CATSDGGRAGQPQHF.

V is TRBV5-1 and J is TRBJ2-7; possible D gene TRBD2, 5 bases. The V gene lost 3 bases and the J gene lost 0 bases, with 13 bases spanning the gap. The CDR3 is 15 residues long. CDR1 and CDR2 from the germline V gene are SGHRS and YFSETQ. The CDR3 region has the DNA TGCGCCAGCAGCTCCCGGGGTCGGGACTCCTACGAGCAGTACTTC. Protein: CASSSRGRDSYEQYF.

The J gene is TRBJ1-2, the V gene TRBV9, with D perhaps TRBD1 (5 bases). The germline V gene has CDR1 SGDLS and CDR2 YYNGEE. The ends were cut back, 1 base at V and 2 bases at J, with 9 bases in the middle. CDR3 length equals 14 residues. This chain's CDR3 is CASSVTTDNYGYTF. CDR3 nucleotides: TGTGCCAGCAGCGTAACGACAGACAACTATGGCTACACCTTC.

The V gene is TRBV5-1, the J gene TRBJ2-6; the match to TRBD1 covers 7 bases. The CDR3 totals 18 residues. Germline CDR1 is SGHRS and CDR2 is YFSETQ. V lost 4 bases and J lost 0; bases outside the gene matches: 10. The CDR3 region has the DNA TGCGCCAGCAGCATACAACCCGGGACAGCCTCTGGGGCCAACGTCCTGACTTTC. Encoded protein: CASSIQPGTASGANVLTF.

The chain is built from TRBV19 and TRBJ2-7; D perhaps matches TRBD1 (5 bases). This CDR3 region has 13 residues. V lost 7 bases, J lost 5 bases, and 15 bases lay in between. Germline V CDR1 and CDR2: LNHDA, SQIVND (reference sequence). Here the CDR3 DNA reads TGTGCCAGTACAGGCAGGGAAAAGCACGAGCAGTACTTC. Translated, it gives CASTGREKHEQYF.

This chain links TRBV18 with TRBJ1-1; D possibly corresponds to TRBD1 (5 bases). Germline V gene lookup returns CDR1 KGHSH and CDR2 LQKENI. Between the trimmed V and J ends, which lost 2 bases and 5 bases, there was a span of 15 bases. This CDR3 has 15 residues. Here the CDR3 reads CASSPLGGEGTEAFF. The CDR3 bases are TGTGCCAGCTCACCATTGGGAGGGGAGGGAACTGAAGCTTTCTTT.

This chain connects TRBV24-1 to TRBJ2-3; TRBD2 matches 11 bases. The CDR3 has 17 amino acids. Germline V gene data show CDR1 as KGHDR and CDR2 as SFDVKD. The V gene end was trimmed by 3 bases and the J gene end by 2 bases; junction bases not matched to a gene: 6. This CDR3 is CATSDGGLAVATDTQYF. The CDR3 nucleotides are TGTGCCACCAGTGATGGGGGACTAGCGGTAGCCACAGATACGCAGTATTTT.

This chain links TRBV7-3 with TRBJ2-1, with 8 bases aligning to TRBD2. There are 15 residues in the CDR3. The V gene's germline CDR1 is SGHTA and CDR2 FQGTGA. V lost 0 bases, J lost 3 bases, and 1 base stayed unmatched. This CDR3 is CASSLTAGGYNEQFF. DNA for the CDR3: TGTGCCAGCAGCTTAACGGCGGGGGGCTACAATGAGCAGTTCTTC.